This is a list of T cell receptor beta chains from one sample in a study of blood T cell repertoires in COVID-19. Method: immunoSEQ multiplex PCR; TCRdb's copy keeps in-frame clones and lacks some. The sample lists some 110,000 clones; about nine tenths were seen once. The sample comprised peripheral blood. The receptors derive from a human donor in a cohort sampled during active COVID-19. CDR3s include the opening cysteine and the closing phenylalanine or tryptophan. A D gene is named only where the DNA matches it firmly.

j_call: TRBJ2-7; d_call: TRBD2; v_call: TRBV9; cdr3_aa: CASSVGPGGLAGNLVESTYEQYF
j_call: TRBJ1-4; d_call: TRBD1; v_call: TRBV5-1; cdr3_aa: CASSRQGPGANEKLFF
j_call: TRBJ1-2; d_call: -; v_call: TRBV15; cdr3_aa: CATSRAGINGYTF
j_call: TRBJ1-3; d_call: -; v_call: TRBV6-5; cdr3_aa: CASRETANSGNTIYF
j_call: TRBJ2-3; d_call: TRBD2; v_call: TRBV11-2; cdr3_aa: CASSPRGRGGRADTQYF
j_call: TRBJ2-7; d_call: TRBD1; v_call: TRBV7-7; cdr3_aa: CASSFRRVDRPYEQYF
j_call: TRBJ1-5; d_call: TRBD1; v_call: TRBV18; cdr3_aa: CASSPGQGYGQPQHF
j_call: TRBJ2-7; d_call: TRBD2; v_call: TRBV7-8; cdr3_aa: CASRSLAGGFPGEQYF
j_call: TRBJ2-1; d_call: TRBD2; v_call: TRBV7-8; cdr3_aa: CASSLASSGGYNEQFF
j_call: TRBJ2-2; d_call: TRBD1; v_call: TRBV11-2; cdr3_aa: CASSQRQGRTGELFF
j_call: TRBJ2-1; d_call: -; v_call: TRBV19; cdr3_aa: CASHSPIGNEQFF
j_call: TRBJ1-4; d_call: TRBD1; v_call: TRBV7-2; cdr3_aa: CASSPLGQGAGEKLFF
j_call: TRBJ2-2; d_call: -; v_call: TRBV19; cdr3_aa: CASSTSLAANTGELFF
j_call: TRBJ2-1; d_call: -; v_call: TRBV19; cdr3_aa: CASSPEVFVLATNEQFF
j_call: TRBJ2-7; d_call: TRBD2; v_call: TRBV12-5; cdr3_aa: CASGRGGGEQYF
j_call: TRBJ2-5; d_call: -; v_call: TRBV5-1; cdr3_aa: CASSFEARFETQYF
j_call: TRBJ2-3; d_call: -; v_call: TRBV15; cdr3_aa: CATSLTSSSQVWGADTQYF
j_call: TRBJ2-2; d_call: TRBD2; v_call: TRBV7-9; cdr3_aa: CASSLPTSGGASTGELFF
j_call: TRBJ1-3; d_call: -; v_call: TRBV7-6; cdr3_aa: CASSLAQGSRSGNTIYF
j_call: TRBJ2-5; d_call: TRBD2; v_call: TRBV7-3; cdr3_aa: CASSPSGVEETQYF
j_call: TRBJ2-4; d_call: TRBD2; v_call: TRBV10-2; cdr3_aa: CASSRPWLAGVGVDKNIQYF
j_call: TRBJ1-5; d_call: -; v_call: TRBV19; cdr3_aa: CASTIRSPNQPQHF
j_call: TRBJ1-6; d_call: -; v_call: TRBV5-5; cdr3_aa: CASSLDAARAYNSPLHF
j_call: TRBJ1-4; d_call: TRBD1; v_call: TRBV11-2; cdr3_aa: CASSPRGTGGEKLFF
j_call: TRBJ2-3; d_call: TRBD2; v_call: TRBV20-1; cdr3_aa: CSASLREGGTDTQYF
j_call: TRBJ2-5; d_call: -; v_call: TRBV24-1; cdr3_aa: CATSDLTDQETQYF
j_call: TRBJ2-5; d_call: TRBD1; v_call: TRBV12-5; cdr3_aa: CASGLGAPTGGETQYF
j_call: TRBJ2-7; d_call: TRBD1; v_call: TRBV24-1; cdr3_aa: CATSGDRVNEQYF
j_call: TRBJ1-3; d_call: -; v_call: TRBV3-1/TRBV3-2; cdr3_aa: CASSPRLNSGNTIYF
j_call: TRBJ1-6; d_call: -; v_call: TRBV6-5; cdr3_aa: CASSYSAGLKNSPLHF
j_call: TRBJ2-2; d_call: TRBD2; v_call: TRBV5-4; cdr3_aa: CASSFSGRRAGELFF
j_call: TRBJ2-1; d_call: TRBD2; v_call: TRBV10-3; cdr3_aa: CAISAPSGPYNEQFF
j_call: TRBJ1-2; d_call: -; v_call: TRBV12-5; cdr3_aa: CASGLAGQGLVYGYTF
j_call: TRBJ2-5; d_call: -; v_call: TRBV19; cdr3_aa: CATSLSGRETQYF
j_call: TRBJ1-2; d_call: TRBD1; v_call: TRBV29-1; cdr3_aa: CSVEDRGRDGYTF
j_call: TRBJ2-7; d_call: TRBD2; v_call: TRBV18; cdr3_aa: CASSKTSGETYEQYF
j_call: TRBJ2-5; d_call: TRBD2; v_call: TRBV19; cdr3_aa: CASSITLGAGTSRETQYF
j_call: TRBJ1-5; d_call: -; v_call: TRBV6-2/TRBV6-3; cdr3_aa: CASSGQHNQPQHF
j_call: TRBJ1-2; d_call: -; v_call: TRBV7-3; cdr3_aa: CASSLTPGGEAAYGYTF
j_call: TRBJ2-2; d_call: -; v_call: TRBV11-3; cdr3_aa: CASSLDVITGELFF
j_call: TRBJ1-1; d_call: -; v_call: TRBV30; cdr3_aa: CAWSRGISEAFF
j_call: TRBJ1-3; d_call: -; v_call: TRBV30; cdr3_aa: CAWSPGGGDGNTIYF
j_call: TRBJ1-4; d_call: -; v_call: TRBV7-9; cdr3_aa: CASSWQGDEKLFF
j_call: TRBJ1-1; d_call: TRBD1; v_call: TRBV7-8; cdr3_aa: CASSFRDRFLEAFF
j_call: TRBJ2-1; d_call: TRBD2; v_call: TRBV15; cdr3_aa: CATSKNRLAGGPNEQFF